The next 8 T cell receptor beta chains were all read from a single sample in a study of blood T cell repertoires in COVID-19 (dated by TCRdb to 2019 to 2021). The library was made by the immunoSEQ multiplex PCR assay. TCRdb limited this immuneACCESS table to in-frame rearrangements with V and J called. A share of clones is missing; checked studies link under half to unresolved V genes, and the rest is unexplained. The sample table contains about 160,000 clones; only one count was recorded for approximately 79% of them. The ten top clones hold 5.5% to 7.5% of the sample. Material: peripheral blood. The receptor set was obtained from a woman aged 40 to 50 with COVID-19, enrolled during active disease.

The chain joins TRBV9 to TRBJ1-3; tentatively, D is TRBD1 (6 bases). Germline V lookup: CDR1 SGDLS, CDR2 YYNGEE. The CDR3 runs to 15 residues. V gave up 4 bases and J gave up 0 bases, with 11 bases separating them. The CDR3 here is CASSLDRYSGNTIYF. CDR3 bases: TGTGCCAGCAGCCTCGACAGGTACTCTGGAAACACCATATATTTT.

This clone was observed once. J is TRBJ2-2 and V is TRBV7-9; no clear D. Trimming left V 2 bases short and J 5 bases short, with 15 bases between. The CDR3 is made up of 16 amino acids. Looked up from germline, CDR1 is SEHNR and CDR2 is FQNEAQ (reference sequence). The DNA for the CDR3 is TGTGCCAGCAGCTTATACGGAAGCGTGGGTACCGGGGAGCTGTTTTTT. Protein product: CASSLYGSVGTGELFF.

This clone was detected only once. V is TRBV6-5 and J is TRBJ1-1; D not resolved. CDR1 and CDR2 (germline): MNHEY, SVGAGI. Trimming cost V 6 bases and J 6 bases, with 14 bases left between them. CDR3 length: 13 amino acids. Here the CDR3 DNA reads TGTGCCAGCAGCCTATCTCGGCGGGCTGAAGCTTTCTTT. This codes for CASSLSRRAEAFF.

In this sample, this clone turned up a few times. V usage is TRBV7-4 and J usage is TRBJ2-3, with TRBD2 matching over 10 bases. The J segment lost 0 bases and the V segment lost 4 bases, leaving 13 bases of the junction unmatched. In germline, CDR1 is SGHVT, CDR2 SQSDAQ. CDR3 size: 19 residues. The chain's CDR3 is CASSSYYFKRGGSTDTQYF. CDR3 DNA: TGTGCCAGCAGCTCATACTACTTTAAGCGGGGGGGAAGCACAGATACGCAGTATTTT.

This chain uses TRBV7-9 with TRBJ1-2, with no clear D. V lost 5 bases, J lost 0 bases, and 16 bases lay in between. Germline loops: CDR1 SEHNR, CDR2 FQNEAQ (reference sequence). This CDR3 comprises 16 residues. The CDR3 DNA is TGTGCCAGCAGCCTGCTTCCTCAAGCTGCTAACTATGGCTACACCTTC. This sequence encodes CASSLLPQAANYGYTF.

The V call is TRBV27, the J call TRBJ1-6; D is undetermined. CDR3 length equals 15 residues. The V end lost 9 bases, the J end lost 5 bases, and 17 bases lay between the germline ends. CDR1 is MNHEY, CDR2 SMNVEV, per germline (reference sequence). The CDR3 region has the DNA TGTGCCAGTCGCTACGATTACTCGGATAATTCACCCCTCCACTTT. As protein: CASRYDYSDNSPLHF.

The chain couples TRBV6-5 to TRBJ1-1; D is possibly TRBD1 (5 bases). The germline V and J ends were trimmed by 8 bases and 1 base, with 11 bases remaining between them. Germline assignment: CDR1 MNHEY and CDR2 SVGAGI. CDR3 length equals 13 residues. CDR3 in amino acids: CASGNTGNTEAFF. The CDR3 DNA reads TGTGCCAGCGGAAATACAGGGAACACTGAAGCTTTCTTT.

On this clone: This may be a read error, as it is one base from a much larger clone. Within the sample, other DNA sequences also encode this same CDR3. The chain combines TRBV7-9 with TRBJ2-7; D is possibly TRBD2 (5 bases). The V end lost 2 bases, the J end lost 5 bases, and 7 bases lay between the germline ends. The CDR3 totals 12 residues. In germline, CDR1 is SEHNR, CDR2 FQNEAQ (reference sequence). DNA for the CDR3: TGTGCCAGCAGCTTAACCGGGGACGAGCAGTACTTC. It is translated as CASSLTGDEQYF.